This T cell receptor (beta chain) was retrieved from a study of T cell changes during pregnancy in multiple sclerosis. The table came from immunoSEQ multiplex PCR; TCRdb's copy has only in-frame clones and leaves some out. This sample has 35,000 to 55,000 clones; 92% occur once, and the top ten carry roughly 0.55%. The clonotype was recovered from a female donor with multiple sclerosis, enrolled in a pregnancy study. Source: CD4+ T cells from peripheral blood mononuclear cells, taken in the third trimester of pregnancy.

The CDR3 DNA reads as TGCAGTGCTAGAGTAGAGTGGTTACTGTTTTTT. Protein product: CSARVEWLLFF. The chain is built from TRBV20-1 and TRBJ1-4; D remains ambiguous. The CDR3 spans 11 residues. Germline assignment: CDR1 DFQATT and CDR2 SNEGSKA (reference sequence). V gave up 1 base and J gave up 13 bases, with 10 bases separating them.